This T cell receptor beta chain was recovered during a study of blood T cells in healthy people across ages. Overall study context: Template switching captured about one barcoded beta molecule per two T cells. Findings of the study overall: Observed TCR beta diversity showed a strong correlation with the percentage of naive T cells as measured by flow cytometry.

A second about 7 to 12 cycle PCR used barcoded and J-beta primers. TCRdb reprocessed the 5' RACE reads with MiXCR, giving one entry per CDR3 protein. Altogether some 890,000 distinct CDR3 sequences are present, 25% to 30% being singletons, with the ten largest covering more than 8.5%. The V and J ends lost 0 bases and 3 bases respectively, with 2 bases between them. CDR3 length: 13 residues. Germline assignment: CDR1 MRHNA and CDR2 SNTAGT. This clonotype was seen repeatedly, ten times or more. Its antigen remains unknown. This sample also belongs to another study, concerning T cells of mothers and their children. From that paper: Each mother yielded more than 8.5 million TCR beta CDR3 reads. Each child yielded millions of reads.

The sequenced sample consisted of blood. The TCR originated in a middle-aged woman in good health. The chain links TRBV6-4 to TRBJ2-2; D unresolved. The chain's CDR3 is CASSDSDTGELFF. The DNA for the CDR3 is TGTGCCAGCAGTGACTCGGACACCGGGGAGCTGTTTTTT.